The 23 T cell receptor beta chains below all came from one sample that was sequenced in a study of OX40 agonist ivuxolimab in advanced cancers. TCRdb's copy holds only in-frame clones and misses some; the assay was immunoSEQ multiplex PCR. The sample comprises about 69,000 clones, around 87% of which are singletons, and 2.5% to 3% rests with the top ten. Sample: CD4+ or CD8+ T cells sorted from blood, taken in a trial of the OX40 agonist ivuxolimab. These receptors were obtained from an adult with an advanced solid tumor such as melanoma, head and neck, liver or kidney cancer.

The chain has TRBV9 and TRBJ2-1, with 8 bases fitting TRBD1. Looked up from germline, CDR1 is SGDLS and CDR2 is YYNGEE. Trimming cost V 1 base and J 5 bases; bases outside gene matches: 2. The CDR3 extends over 14 amino acids. The CDR3 region is CASSVSTGDNEQFF. Written as DNA, the CDR3 is TGTGCCAGCAGCGTATCGACAGGGGACAATGAGCAGTTCTTC.

The V gene is TRBV29-1, the J gene TRBJ1-5, with 7 bases matching TRBD1. This CDR3 spans 13 amino acids. Losses at the gene ends were 6 bases for V and 4 bases for J; bases not matched to a gene: 6. Germline assignment: CDR1 SQVTM and CDR2 ANQGSEA. The CDR3 DNA sequence: TGCAGCGTCTCTGGACAGGAAAATCAGCCCCAGCATTTT. Amino acids: CSVSGQENQPQHF.

This chain connects TRBV28 to TRBJ1-2; no definite D call. Trimming took off 4 bases at V and 3 bases at J, with 9 bases between the two ends. The CDR3 contains 13 residues. Looked up from germline, CDR1 is MDHEN and CDR2 is SYDVKM. This CDR3 reads CASSSGQDYGYTF. CDR3 DNA: TGTGCCAGCAGTTCCGGTCAGGACTATGGCTACACCTTC.

This clone was seen only once. The V gene is TRBV7-2, the J gene TRBJ2-1, with 8 bases fitting TRBD1. CDR1 and CDR2 (germline): SGHTA, FQGNSA. After removal of 5 bases from V and 1 base from J, the junction contained 4 bases not matched to a gene. The CDR3 spans 15 residues. The CDR3, as DNA: TGTGCCAGCAGCCCCCGACAGGGGTCCTACAATGAGCAGTTCTTC. Amino acids: CASSPRQGSYNEQFF.

J is TRBJ2-1 and V is TRBV27; 11 bases match TRBD1. Germline V gene data show CDR1 as MNHEY and CDR2 as SMNVEV (reference sequence). The V segment lost 6 bases and the J segment 7 bases; nucleotides outside the gene matches: 8. The CDR3 has 15 amino acids. The CDR3 coding sequence is TGTGCCAGCAGACAGGGGACAGGGGGTCTGAATGAGCAGTTCTTC. Translating it yields CASRQGTGGLNEQFF.

J is TRBJ1-2 and V is TRBV7-9, with 7 bases aligning to TRBD1. This CDR3 region has 14 residues. CDR1 SEHNR and CDR2 FQNEAQ come from the germline V gene (reference sequence). V gave up 3 bases and J gave up 2 bases; unmatched junction bases: 3. The CDR3 nucleotides are TGTGCCAGCAGCTTTTCGACAGGGAACTATGGCTACACCTTC. Translating gives CASSFSTGNYGYTF.

This rearrangement joins TRBV7-3 to TRBJ2-1, with 7 bases identical to TRBD2. This CDR3 comprises 12 residues. CDR1 is SGHTA and CDR2 is FQGTGA in the germline V gene. The trim removed 5 bases at V and 9 bases at J, leaving 4 bases unmatched. The CDR3 is CASSPPGGEQFF. The DNA of the CDR3 is TGTGCCAGCAGCCCCCCGGGGGGTGAGCAGTTCTTC.

This clone was detected a few times. CDR3 bases: TGTGCCAGCAGTATGAACGGCCCCTACAATGAGCAGTTCTTC. Protein sequence: CASSMNGPYNEQFF. The rearrangement joins TRBV27 to TRBJ2-1, with D unresolved. The germline V and J ends were trimmed by 5 bases and 2 bases, with 10 bases remaining between them. The CDR3 contains 14 residues. In germline, CDR1 is MNHEY, CDR2 SMNVEV (reference sequence).

This clone is a singleton in its sample. This rearrangement joins TRBV28 to TRBJ1-3; D call uncertain. The germline V and J ends were trimmed by 9 bases and 0 bases, with 12 bases remaining between them. Germline V CDR1 and CDR2: MDHEN, SYDVKM. The CDR3 contains 14 residues. CDR3 sequence reads: CASATGSSGNTIYF. DNA for the CDR3: TGTGCCAGTGCGACGGGGAGCTCTGGAAACACCATATATTTT.

The chain links TRBV6-1 to TRBJ2-2; weak D call: TRBD1 (6 bases). There are 14 residues in the CDR3. V lost 7 bases and J 7 bases, leaving 16 bases between the germline ends. Germline CDR1 reads MNHNS; CDR2 reads SASEGT. The CDR3 sequence is CASTSMQGSGELFF. CDR3 in DNA: TGTGCCAGCACGTCGATGCAGGGGAGCGGGGAGCTGTTTTTT.

This sequence joins TRBV4-2 and TRBJ2-7; TRBD1 aligns across 7 bases. V gave up 2 bases and J gave up 0 bases; unmatched junction bases: 4. CDR1 and CDR2 (germline): LGHNA, YNFKEQ. CDR3 size: 15 residues. DNA of the CDR3: TGTGCCAGCAGCCAACCGGACAGGAACTCCTACGAGCAGTACTTC. Translated, it gives CASSQPDRNSYEQYF.

J is TRBJ2-5 and V is TRBV7-2, with TRBD2 identical over 11 bases. The CDR3 runs 14 residues. The germline gives CDR1 SGHTA, CDR2 FQGNSA. The V gene end was trimmed by 6 bases and the J gene end by 7 bases; junction bases not matched to a gene: 7. The CDR3: CASRLAGEGGTQYF. The CDR3 coding sequence is TGTGCCAGCAGACTAGCGGGAGAAGGAGGGACCCAGTACTTC.

This chain uses TRBV2 with TRBJ2-3; D unresolved. Germline CDR1 reads SNHLY; CDR2 reads FYNNEI. The CDR3 length is 14 residues. The V end lost 11 bases, the J end lost 2 bases, and 17 bases lay between the germline ends. CDR3 residues: CALQRVRYTDTQYF. CDR3 nucleotides: TGTGCCCTCCAAAGGGTCAGGTACACAGATACGCAGTATTTT.

This clone was counted a single time. The chain combines TRBV4-1 with TRBJ2-3; D gene uncertain. This CDR3 spans 16 amino acids. Germline V lookup: CDR1 MGHRA, CDR2 YSYEKL. V was cut by 0 bases and J by 6 bases, with 16 bases left in between. The CDR3, as DNA: TGCGCCAGCAGCCAAGATCTTGGCGGACCGACGGATACGCAGTATTTT. This gives the protein CASSQDLGGPTDTQYF.

The J gene is TRBJ2-5, the V gene TRBV27; the match to TRBD2 covers 9 bases. After removal of 5 bases from V and 8 bases from J, the junction contained 9 bases not matched to a gene. The V gene's germline CDR1 is MNHEY and CDR2 SMNVEV (reference sequence). There are 14 residues in the CDR3. The CDR3, as DNA: TGTGCCAGCAGTCGAAGTGGCGGGGGGGGTACCCAGTACTTC. Its translation is CASSRSGGGGTQYF.

This clone was observed a single time. The chain carries TRBV7-3 and TRBJ2-7, with TRBD1 as a possible D gene (5 bases). This CDR3 comprises 14 residues. CDR1 and CDR2 from the germline V gene are SGHTA and FQGTGA. Trimming pared 3 bases from V and 3 bases from J, leaving 12 bases between. The CDR3 DNA follows: TGTGCCAGCAGCTTGACCCAAGACAGCTACGAGCAGTACTTC. Its protein product is CASSLTQDSYEQYF. The full variable domain, in which reference TRBV7-3 and TRBJ2-7 provide the parts outside the CDR3, is GAGVSQTPSNKVTEKGKYVELRCDPISGHTALYWYRQSLGQGPEFLIYFQGTGAADDSGLPNDRFFAVRPEGSVSTLKIQRTERGDSAVYLCASSLTQDSYEQYFGPGTRLTVT.

The chain links TRBV5-8 to TRBJ2-7; TRBD1 is a possible D gene (6 bases). Looked up from germline, CDR1 is SGHTS and CDR2 is YDEGEE. Trimming removed 2 bases from V and 1 base from J, with 19 bases in between. There are 17 residues in the CDR3. CDR3 sequence (DNA): TGTGCCAGCAGCTTCCCCGGGACATCCGGAAGGTCCTACGAGCAGTACTTC. This gives the protein CASSFPGTSGRSYEQYF.

This rearrangement joins TRBV28 to TRBJ1-4, with 7 bases that match TRBD1. Trimming cost V 8 bases and J 3 bases; bases outside gene matches: 15. Germline values: CDR1 MDHEN, CDR2 SYDVKM. The CDR3 runs 17 residues. This chain's CDR3 is CASLSAGRGLANEKLFF. CDR3 in DNA: TGTGCCAGCCTTTCAGCTGGGAGGGGGCTGGCTAATGAAAAACTGTTTTTT.

The CDR3 reads CASSLGPGYEQYF. In DNA form, the CDR3 reads TGTGCCAGCAGCTTGGGACCAGGGTACGAGCAGTACTTC. The chain uses TRBV7-2 and TRBJ2-7; D could derive from TRBD1 or TRBD2 (5 bases each). Trimming took off 3 bases at V and 4 bases at J, with 10 bases between the two ends. The germline V gene has CDR1 SGHTA and CDR2 FQGNSA. The length of the CDR3 is 13 residues.

This clone was seen once. The gene calls are TRBV19 and TRBJ2-1, with TRBD2 matching 10 bases. CDR3 length: 15 amino acids. J gave up 12 bases and V 5 bases, and 13 bases lay outside the gene matches. Germline CDR1 LNHDA, CDR2 SQIVND (reference sequence). CDR3 coding DNA: TGTGCCAGTAGTCCCGGGACTAGCGTTCCCGCGTGGCAGTTCTTC. Protein: CASSPGTSVPAWQFF.

V gene TRBV28 combines with J gene TRBJ2-5; D remains unclear. Judging by the DNA end, TRBJ2-7 fits better; the J call may be wrong. The germline gives CDR1 MDHEN, CDR2 SYDVKM. The CDR3 length is 12 residues. The DNA for the CDR3 is TGTGCCAGCAGCACAACGCATTACGAGCAGTACTTC. Its translation is CASSTTHYEQYF.

The rearrangement uses TRBV6-1 and TRBJ1-2; 9 bases map to TRBD1. This CDR3 spans 15 amino acids. Unmatched junction bases numbered 4, after V lost 2 bases and J lost 3 bases. Germline V gene lookup returns CDR1 MNHNS and CDR2 SASEGT. The DNA of the CDR3 is TGTGCCAGCAGTGAATTAACAGGGGGCGACTATGGCTACACCTTC. Protein: CASSELTGGDYGYTF.

The chain joins TRBV28 to TRBJ2-7; D unresolved. The CDR3 sequence is 13 residues long. The germline CDR1 and CDR2 sequences are MDHEN and SYDVKM. V lost 5 bases and J 1 base, leaving 9 bases between the germline ends. DNA for the CDR3: TGTGCCAGCAGTCAGCCAAATTCCTACGAGCAGTACTTC. Protein sequence: CASSQPNSYEQYF.